One and the same sample provided the 27 T cell receptor beta chains below, sequenced in a study of T cells after yellow fever vaccination (dated by TCRdb to 2018 to 2020). The sample's treatment or condition label, decoded: live attenuated yellow fever vaccine strain. Library method: 5' RACE. For sequencing, an Illumina NovaSeq 6000 was employed. TCRdb reprocessing: public reads trimmed at Q25 with fastp, clones called with MiXCR, in-frame beta chains kept. All rows with the same CDR3 protein become a single entry with the most common DNA and genes. In all, the sample holds more than 95,000 distinct CDR3 sequences, and under 9% of those were seen once. The ten largest account for around 40% of the sample. Sequences were derived from CD8+ T cells sorted from PBMCs, sampled on the day of the yellow fever booster vaccination. The source of these receptors is a man between 18 and 35 years old who received the YFV17D yellow fever vaccine.

This clonotype was counted ten times or more. V gene TRBV4-1 combines with J gene TRBJ2-7, with D possibly being TRBD1 (6 bases). V gave up 4 bases and J gave up 6 bases, with 28 bases separating them. The germline V gene has CDR1 MGHRA and CDR2 YSYEKL. The length of the CDR3 is 18 residues. The CDR3 nucleotides read TGCGCCAGCAGCCTACCACCAAACCCCGGGAACAGGGCACGCGAGCAGTACTTC. Its protein product is CASSLPPNPGNRAREQYF.

In this sample, this clonotype turned up a few times. The chain employs TRBV4-1 and TRBJ1-4, with a tentative D call TRBD1 (5 bases). In germline, CDR1 is MGHRA, CDR2 YSYEKL. The CDR3 length is 16 residues. The V end lost 0 bases, the J end lost 2 bases, and 10 bases lay between the germline ends. CDR3 sequence (DNA): TGCGCCAGCAGCCAAGAACCGTCAGGGACTAATGAAAAACTGTTTTTT. This sequence encodes CASSQEPSGTNEKLFF.

This clonotype was seen more than once but under ten times. The chain is built from TRBV5-1 and TRBJ2-5, with D perhaps TRBD2 (6 bases). The length of the CDR3 is 17 residues. Germline V CDR1 and CDR2: SGHRS, YFSETQ. V was cut by 0 bases and J by 2 bases, with 17 bases left in between. The chain's CDR3 is CASSLGVGGSVQETQYF. In DNA form, the CDR3 reads TGCGCCAGCAGCTTGGGCGTTGGGGGGAGCGTACAAGAGACCCAGTACTTC. The whole variable domain, filled in from reference TRBV5-1 and TRBJ2-5, reads KAGVTQTPRYLIKTRGQQVTLSCSPISGHRSVSWYQQTPGQGLQFLFEYFSETQRNKGNFPGRFSGRQFSNSRSEMNVSTLELGDSALYLCASSLGVGGSVQETQYFGPGTRLLVL.

This clonotype has ten or more counts. The CDR3 bases are TGCAGTGCTTCTCGGGACACCTACAATGAGCAGTTCTTC. Translated: CSASRDTYNEQFF. The chain is built from TRBV20-1 and TRBJ2-1; D is possibly TRBD1 (6 bases). V lost 5 bases and J 2 bases, leaving 10 bases between the germline ends. Germline V CDR1 and CDR2: DFQATT, SNEGSKA (reference sequence). This CDR3 is 13 amino acids long.

The CDR3 loop reads CASSQTRQMNTEAFF. CDR3 in DNA: TGCGCCAGCAGCCAGACTAGACAGATGAACACTGAAGCTTTCTTT. The V gene is TRBV4-3, the J gene TRBJ1-1; D may be TRBD1 (5 bases). The germline V gene has CDR1 LGHNA and CDR2 YSLEER. The CDR3 covers 15 residues. V lost 3 bases, J lost 0 bases, and 11 bases lay in between.

This clonotype has more than one count but fewer than ten. V is TRBV29-1 and J is TRBJ2-2; 7 bases line up with TRBD2. V lost 6 bases to trimming and J lost 4 bases; unmatched junction nucleotides: 2. The germline V gene has CDR1 SQVTM and CDR2 ANQGSEA. There are 12 residues in the CDR3. The CDR3 loop reads CSVASGTGELFF. For the CDR3, the DNA is TGCAGCGTGGCTAGCGGCACCGGGGAGCTGTTTTTT.

This clonotype was counted many times. The chain uses TRBV4-2 and TRBJ2-7; TRBD2 aligns across 7 bases. The V gene end was trimmed by 6 bases and the J gene end by 2 bases; junction bases not matched to a gene: 4. The germline V gene has CDR1 LGHNA and CDR2 YNFKEQ. The CDR3 totals 13 residues. The CDR3 region has the DNA TGTGCCAGCAGTCCTACTAGCGCCTACGAGCAGTACTTC. It yields the protein CASSPTSAYEQYF.

The chain is built from TRBV11-2 and TRBJ2-3; TRBD2 agrees at 13 bases. The J segment lost 0 bases and the V segment lost 5 bases, leaving 8 bases of the junction unmatched. Germline loops: CDR1 SGHAT, CDR2 FQNNGV. The CDR3 is made up of 18 amino acids. The CDR3 spells CASSDGTSGVQSTDTQYF. The CDR3 DNA sequence: TGTGCCAGCAGCGACGGGACTAGCGGGGTCCAAAGCACAGATACGCAGTATTTT.

Concerning this clonotype: One end of the junction is discordant with germline, which a read error may explain. The rearrangement uses TRBV6-1 and TRBJ1-5; 7 bases align to TRBD1. CDR1 and CDR2 from the germline V gene are MNHNS and SASEGT. The CDR3 is 15 residues long. CDR3 coding DNA: TGTGCCAGAAGTGAATGGACAGGCTACAATCAGCCCCAGCATTTT. Encoded protein: CARSEWTGYNQPQHF.

This clonotype was recorded many times. V gene TRBV28 combines with J gene TRBJ2-3; D is undetermined. From germline, CDR1 is MDHEN and CDR2 SYDVKM. There are 15 residues in the CDR3. V was shortened by 2 bases and J by 2 bases, with 11 bases between the two germline ends. CDR3 DNA sequence: TGTGCCAGCAGTTTAGTACAGCCTTACACAGATACGCAGTATTTT. It codes for CASSLVQPYTDTQYF.

The chain uses TRBV3-1 and TRBJ1-1, with TRBD1 matching 8 bases. The CDR3 runs to 19 residues. CDR1 is LGHDT and CDR2 is YNNKEL in the germline V gene (reference sequence). V trimming: 3 bases; J trimming: 6 bases; junction bases outside the gene matches: 21. CDR3 nucleotides: TGTGCCAGCAGCCACAGACAGGGGAAGGTTAGACTCGAGGGTCCTGAAGCTTTCTTT. Amino acids: CASSHRQGKVRLEGPEAFF. Full variable domain (rest looked up from reference TRBV3-1 and TRBJ1-1): DTAVSQTPKYLVTQMGNDKSIKCEQNLGHDTMYWYKQDSKKFLKIMFSYNNKELIINETVPNRFSPKSPDKAHLNLHINSLELGDSAVYFCASSHRQGKVRLEGPEAFFGQGTRLTVV.

There are a few counts of this clonotype. The chain is built from TRBV15 and TRBJ1-2; D is undetermined. CDR1 LNHNV and CDR2 YYDKDF come from the germline V gene (reference sequence). Trimming pared 1 base from V and 2 bases from J, leaving 11 bases between. The CDR3 has 15 residues. The CDR3 loop reads CATSRGWGKNYGYTF. The CDR3, as DNA: TGTGCCACCAGCAGAGGGTGGGGTAAGAACTATGGCTACACCTTC.

V and J are TRBV11-3 and TRBJ2-1, with 7 bases matching TRBD1. Germline CDR1 and CDR2: SGHNT and YENEEA. The length of the CDR3 is 16 residues. The trim removed 5 bases at V and 2 bases at J, leaving 9 bases unmatched. The CDR3 coding sequence is TGTGCCAGCAGCGACTCAGGGGACAGCGCCTACAATGAGCAGTTCTTC. This gives the protein CASSDSGDSAYNEQFF.

The gene calls are TRBV7-9 and TRBJ2-1; possible D gene TRBD1, 5 bases. Trimming removed 5 bases at V and 8 bases at J, with 16 bases between. Per the germline V gene, CDR1 is SEHNR and CDR2 is FQNEAQ (reference sequence). The CDR3 extends over 14 amino acids. The CDR3 loop reads CASSPGRARDEQFF. The CDR3 DNA reads as TGTGCCAGCAGCCCGGGCAGGGCCCGGGATGAGCAGTTCTTC.

The CDR3 sequence: CASSWRATGIETQYF. DNA for the CDR3: TGTGCCAGCAGCTGGCGTGCGACAGGGATAGAGACCCAGTACTTC. V and J are TRBV5-5 and TRBJ2-5; 7 nucleotides align to TRBD1. The junction had 9 bases not matched to a gene; V was cut back by 3 bases and J by 4 bases. Germline loops: CDR1 SGHKS, CDR2 YYEKEE (reference sequence). This CDR3 region has 15 residues.

This clonotype came up a few times. The rearrangement links TRBV2 to TRBJ2-3; 14 positions match TRBD2. Germline values: CDR1 SNHLY, CDR2 FYNNEI. The V gene end was trimmed by 9 bases and the J gene end by 4 bases; junction bases not matched to a gene: 3. The CDR3 is 14 residues long. The CDR3 protein is CARGTSGGADTQYF. CDR3 DNA sequence: TGTGCCAGGGGGACTAGCGGGGGTGCAGATACGCAGTATTTT. The whole variable domain, filled in from reference TRBV2 and TRBJ2-3, reads EPEVTQTPSHQVTQMGQEVILRCVPISNHLYFYWYRQILGQKVEFLVSFYNNEISEKSEIFDDQFSVERPDGSNFTLKIRSTKLEDSAMYFCARGTSGGADTQYFGPGTRLTVL.

This clonotype was detected only a few times. V and J are TRBV18 and TRBJ1-1; 8 nucleotides match TRBD1. Germline V CDR1 and CDR2: KGHSH, LQKENI. Trimming at V came to 3 bases and at J to 4 bases, leaving 10 bases not matched to a gene. CDR3 length: 16 residues. The CDR3 region is CASSPGDQGASTEAFF. CDR3 nucleotide sequence: TGTGCCAGCTCACCGGGCGACCAGGGGGCGAGCACTGAAGCTTTCTTT.

Concerning this clonotype: An end of the junction differs from the germline gene, which may be a read error. CDR3 sequence (DNA): TGTGCCAGCCAGAGCTCTGGGGCAAACGTCCTGACTTTC. It encodes CASQSSGANVLTF. The chain couples TRBV4-2 to TRBJ2-6; possible D gene TRBD1, 5 bases. The CDR3 has 13 residues. Germline assignment: CDR1 LGHNA and CDR2 YNFKEQ.

This clonotype was found a few times. The V gene is TRBV29-1, the J gene TRBJ2-6; no clear D gene. The germline V gene has CDR1 SQVTM and CDR2 ANQGSEA. The CDR3 totals 16 residues. Trimming took 0 bases from V and 4 from J, leaving 13 bases between them. CDR3 nucleotides: TGCAGCGTTGAAGATCCGGGCTTCCGCGGGGCCAACGTCCTGACTTTC. This gives the protein CSVEDPGFRGANVLTF. Full variable domain (rest looked up from reference TRBV29-1 and TRBJ2-6): SAVISQKPSRDICQRGTSLTIQCQVDSQVTMMFWYRQQPGQSLTLIATANQGSEATYESGFVIDKFPISRPNLTFSTLTVSNMSPEDSSIYLCSVEDPGFRGANVLTFGAGSRLTVL.

The genes are TRBV2 and TRBJ1-1, with TRBD1 matching over 9 bases. The CDR3 covers 14 residues. Germline assignment: CDR1 SNHLY and CDR2 FYNNEI. V shed 10 bases and J 1 base; nucleotides not matched to a gene: 7. The CDR3 reads CANKQGAANTEAFF. The CDR3 coding sequence is TGTGCCAACAAACAGGGGGCGGCGAACACTGAAGCTTTCTTT.

V usage is TRBV7-7 and J usage is TRBJ2-2; 7 bases fit TRBD2. J was trimmed by 5 bases and V by 5 bases; bases with no gene match: 14. The CDR3 spans 17 residues. CDR1 and CDR2 (germline): SSHAT, FNYEAQ (reference sequence). CDR3 nucleotides: TGTGCCAGCAGCCCATACATTGGACTAGACTATACCGGGGAGCTGTTTTTT. Amino acid sequence: CASSPYIGLDYTGELFF.

The rearrangement links TRBV4-3 to TRBJ1-1, with D perhaps matching TRBD1 (5 bases). Germline lookup yields CDR1 LGHNA and CDR2 YSLEER. The CDR3 totals 14 residues. V was pared by 0 bases and J by 11 bases, with 16 bases between. The CDR3 here is CASSQDPGLLEAFF. The CDR3 DNA sequence: TGCGCCAGCAGCCAAGACCCGGGACTTCTAGAGGCTTTCTTT.

The V call is TRBV5-1, the J call TRBJ1-2; D possibly corresponds to TRBD1 (5 bases). This CDR3 spans 13 amino acids. The germline V gene encodes CDR1 SGHRS and CDR2 YFSETQ. With 4 bases removed from V and 1 base from J, the gap between germline ends came to 8 bases. The CDR3 sequence is CASSGDHNYGYTF. CDR3 nucleotide sequence: TGCGCCAGCAGCGGGGACCATAACTATGGCTACACCTTC.

This clonotype occurred many times. The J gene is TRBJ2-4, the V gene TRBV20-1, with 7 bases fitting TRBD1. The CDR3 has 17 amino acids. The trim removed 1 base at V and 6 bases at J, leaving 15 bases unmatched. Germline CDR1 is DFQATT and CDR2 is SNEGSKA (reference sequence). CDR3 region: CSARARRPGQRINIQYF. The CDR3 region has the DNA TGCAGTGCTAGAGCCCGAAGACCGGGACAGAGGATAAACATTCAGTACTTC.

The table lists this clonotype with many counts. This rearrangement joins TRBV24-1 to TRBJ2-7; the match to TRBD1 covers 12 bases. The CDR3 covers 19 residues. CDR1 is KGHDR, CDR2 SFDVKD, per germline. Trimming took 10 bases from V and 4 from J; bases not matched to a gene: 22. CDR3 residues: CATRETGTGGAEAGYEQYF. CDR3 nucleotide sequence: TGTGCCACTCGCGAAACCGGGACAGGGGGCGCTGAGGCCGGTTACGAGCAGTACTTC.

This clonotype showed up just a few times. The V call is TRBV29-1, the J call TRBJ2-5; TRBD1 aligns across 7 bases. This CDR3 comprises 14 residues. After removal of 4 bases from V and 1 base from J, the junction contained 6 bases not matched to a gene. Germline V gene sequence: CDR1 SQVTM, CDR2 ANQGSEA. As DNA, the CDR3 is TGCAGCGTTGGGCAGCGGACAGGCCAAGAGACCCAGTACTTC. This gives the protein CSVGQRTGQETQYF.

The chain combines TRBV5-5 with TRBJ1-2; possible D gene TRBD1, 5 bases. This CDR3 region has 15 residues. Germline CDR1 is SGHKS and CDR2 is YYEKEE (reference sequence). The germline V and J ends were trimmed by 0 bases and 4 bases, with 13 bases remaining between them. The CDR3 sequence: CASSLESGIGYGYTF. The CDR3 DNA follows: TGTGCCAGCAGCTTGGAGTCAGGGATTGGCTATGGCTACACCTTC. Looking up the rest from reference TRBV5-5 and TRBJ1-2 gives the full variable domain: DAGVTQSPTHLIKTRGQQVTLRCSPISGHKSVSWYQQVLGQGPQFIFQYYEKEERGRGNFPDRFSARQFPNYSSELNVNALLLGDSALYLCASSLESGIGYGYTFGSGTRLTVV.